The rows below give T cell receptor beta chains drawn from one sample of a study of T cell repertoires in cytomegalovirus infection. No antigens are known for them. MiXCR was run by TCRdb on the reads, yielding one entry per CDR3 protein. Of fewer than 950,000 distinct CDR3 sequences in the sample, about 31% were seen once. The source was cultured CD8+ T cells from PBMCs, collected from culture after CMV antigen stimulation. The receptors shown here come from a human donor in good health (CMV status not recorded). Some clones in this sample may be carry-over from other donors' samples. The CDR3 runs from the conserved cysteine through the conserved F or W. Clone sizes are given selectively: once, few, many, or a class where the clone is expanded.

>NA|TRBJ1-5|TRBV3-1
CASPGSNQPQHF
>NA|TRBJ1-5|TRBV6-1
CPTRDGDRPQHF
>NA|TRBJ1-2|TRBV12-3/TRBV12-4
CASSAQQAPYGYTF
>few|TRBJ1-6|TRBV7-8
CASSYRGRNSPLHF
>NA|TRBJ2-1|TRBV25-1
CASRGPGLAGASSYNEQFF
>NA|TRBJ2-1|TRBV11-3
CASSFTHNEQFF
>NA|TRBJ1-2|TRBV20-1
CSADIDSYYGYTF
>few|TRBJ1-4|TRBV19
CASSSQEEEKLFF
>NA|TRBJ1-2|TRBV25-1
CASSELKETDRFYGYTF
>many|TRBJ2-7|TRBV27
CASSFWGREQYF
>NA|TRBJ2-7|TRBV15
CATSRVRDRSYEQYF
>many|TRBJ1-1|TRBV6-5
CASSYSRREGETEAFF
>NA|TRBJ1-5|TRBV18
CASSPDSDSNQPQHF
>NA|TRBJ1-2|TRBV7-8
CASSLESGFQDGYTF
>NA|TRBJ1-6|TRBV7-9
CASSHSDPSSYNSPLHF
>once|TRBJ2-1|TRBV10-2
CASGLVGGNDEQFF
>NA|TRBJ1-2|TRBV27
CASSWDSRADGYTF
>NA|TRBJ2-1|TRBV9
CASSVPSGLYNEQFF
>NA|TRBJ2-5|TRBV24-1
CATSPSGDQETQYF
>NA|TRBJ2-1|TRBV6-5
CASSYVRAPYNEQFF
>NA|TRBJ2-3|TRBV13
CASSYSLRSADTQYF
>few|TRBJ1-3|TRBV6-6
CASSSWEVSGNTIYF
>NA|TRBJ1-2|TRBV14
CVSSRGTYGYTF
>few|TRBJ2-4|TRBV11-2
CASTDFILTAKNIQYF
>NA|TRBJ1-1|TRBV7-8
CASSRTGEGTEAFF
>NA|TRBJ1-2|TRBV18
CASSFYSSGDGHYGYTF
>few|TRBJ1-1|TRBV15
CATSRVGTGFGAFF
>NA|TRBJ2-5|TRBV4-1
CASSQDRATDPQETQYF
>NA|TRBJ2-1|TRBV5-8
CASSLGQGLLSYNEQFF
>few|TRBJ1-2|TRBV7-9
CASSSNTNYGYTF
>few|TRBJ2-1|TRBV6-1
CASSERDSNPYNEQFF
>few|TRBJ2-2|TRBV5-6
CASSLRVGTGELFF
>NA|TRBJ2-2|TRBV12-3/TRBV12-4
CASSLGGLGTGELFF
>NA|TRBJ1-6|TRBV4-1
CASSQESEALNSPLHF
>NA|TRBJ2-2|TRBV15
CATPRLQGANTGELFF
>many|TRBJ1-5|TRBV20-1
CSARDPGGGRQPQHF
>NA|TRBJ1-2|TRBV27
CASSHGPRYGYTF
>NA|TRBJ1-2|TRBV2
CASIPDGGYTF
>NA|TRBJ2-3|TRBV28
CASSFWDSGAPSTDTQYF
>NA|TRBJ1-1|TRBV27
CASSFESMNTEAFF
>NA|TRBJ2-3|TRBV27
CASRTYREGTDTQYF
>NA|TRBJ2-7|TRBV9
CASSVAGGTHEQYF
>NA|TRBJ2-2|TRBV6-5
CASSYLQEGTGELFF
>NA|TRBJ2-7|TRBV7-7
CASSQGRGASYEQYF
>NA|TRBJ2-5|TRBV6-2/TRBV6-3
CASSPTKRQETQYF
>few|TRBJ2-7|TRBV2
CASSADRGIYEQYF
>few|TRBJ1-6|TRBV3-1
CASSQGAGTENSPLHF
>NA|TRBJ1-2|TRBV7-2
CASSLEPTYYGYTF
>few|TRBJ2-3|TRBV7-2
CASSQDRVPDTQYF
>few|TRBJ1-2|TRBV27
CASSLGNRDGYTF
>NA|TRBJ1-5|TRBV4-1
CASSIQGASNQPQHF
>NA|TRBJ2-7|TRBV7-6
CASSSGGVNEQYF
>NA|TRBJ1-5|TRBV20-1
CSARLERGSNQPQHF
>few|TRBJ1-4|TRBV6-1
CASSSYNRATNEKLFF